The 32 T cell receptor beta chains below come from one sample, sequenced in a study of cytomegalovirus exposure and HLA in healthy donors. Here immunoSEQ multiplex PCR was the method, and the copy in TCRdb shows in-frame clones only, minus some. Counted here are roughly 240,000 clones, just under 90% occurring once; the ten biggest clones make up around 3%. Sequenced: PBMCs. These receptors all stem from a man aged 18 to 30 in good health and CMV-seronegative.

The chain is built from TRBV5-6 and TRBJ1-1; TRBD1 is a possible D gene (5 bases). V lost 2 bases, J lost 1 base, and 12 bases lay in between. Germline CDR1 reads SGHDT; CDR2 reads YYEEEE. The CDR3 has 15 amino acids. The CDR3 here is CASSFGPGGNTEAFF. The DNA for the CDR3 is TGTGCCAGCAGCTTTGGACCGGGGGGGAACACTGAAGCTTTCTTT.

The CDR3 coding sequence is TGTGCCAGCAGTGAACACAGGGCTATCGAGTACTTC. Residues: CASSEHRAIEYF. The rearrangement uses TRBV27 and TRBJ2-7, with D possibly matching TRBD1 (6 bases). This CDR3 contains 12 residues. V was pared by 5 bases and J by 11 bases, with 16 bases between. The germline V gene encodes CDR1 MNHEY and CDR2 SMNVEV (reference sequence).

The chain carries TRBV28 and TRBJ1-1; possible D gene TRBD1, 6 bases. This CDR3 region has 13 residues. The V gene lost 4 bases and the J gene lost 6 bases, with 12 bases spanning the gap. CDR1 is MDHEN, CDR2 SYDVKM, per germline. CDR3 in amino acids: CASSSGQPAEAFF. In DNA form, the CDR3 reads TGTGCCAGCAGTTCCGGACAGCCAGCTGAAGCTTTCTTT.

This chain uses TRBV10-1 with TRBJ1-5, with 8 bases fitting TRBD1. Germline CDR1 is WNHNN and CDR2 is SYGVQD (reference sequence). V lost 6 bases and J lost 3; bases outside the gene matches: 13. This CDR3 is 17 amino acids long. The CDR3 region has the DNA TGCGCCAGCAGAGCTATGACAGGGGTCCTGACCAATCAGCCCCAGCATTTT. It translates to CASRAMTGVLTNQPQHF.

The chain has TRBV27 and TRBJ2-4; TRBD1 agrees at 8 bases. Unmatched junction bases numbered 7, after V lost 3 bases and J lost 9 bases. The CDR3 spans 14 residues. Germline V lookup: CDR1 MNHEY, CDR2 SMNVEV (reference sequence). The CDR3 is CASSLVQGDVIQYF. In DNA, the CDR3 is TGTGCCAGCAGTTTGGTACAGGGGGATGTCATTCAGTACTTC.

The V and J genes are TRBV7-2 and TRBJ2-1, with D maybe TRBD1 (6 bases). Germline V lookup: CDR1 SGHTA, CDR2 FQGNSA. This CDR3 spans 16 amino acids. V dropped 5 bases and J dropped 5 bases, with 19 bases sitting between them. DNA of the CDR3: TGTGCCAGCAGCCCAAACGTCGGGACAACTAACAATGAGCAGTTCTTC. It translates to CASSPNVGTTNNEQFF. Together with reference TRBV7-2 and TRBJ2-1, the CDR3 gives the full variable domain: GAGVSQSPSNKVTEKGKDVELRCDPISGHTALYWYRQSLGQGLEFLIYFQGNSAPDKSGLPSDRFSAERTGGSVSTLTIQRTQQEDSAVYLCASSPNVGTTNNEQFFGPGTRLTVL.

This chain connects TRBV7-9 to TRBJ2-5, with D tentatively TRBD2 (5 bases). V was shortened by 5 bases and J by 5 bases, with 24 bases between the two germline ends. The CDR3 extends over 17 amino acids. Germline V gives CDR1 SEHNR, CDR2 FQNEAQ (reference sequence). CDR3: CASSPPAGELGGETQYF. The CDR3 DNA sequence: TGTGCCAGCAGCCCCCCAGCCGGGGAACTAGGCGGGGAGACCCAGTACTTC.

V and J are TRBV7-2 and TRBJ1-5, with 8 bases aligning to TRBD1. This CDR3 is built from 16 residues. V shed 1 base, J shed 8 bases, and the junction held 10 bases outside the gene matches. Germline V gives CDR1 SGHTA, CDR2 FQGNSA. The CDR3 nucleotides are TGTGCCAGCAGCTTAGTGGGCAGGGGGCGCATGGAGCCCCAGCATTTT. Translation gives CASSLVGRGRMEPQHF.

V gene TRBV7-2 combines with J gene TRBJ1-4; D is unclear. Looked up from germline, CDR1 is SGHTA and CDR2 is FQGNSA. CDR3 length: 13 amino acids. V was clipped by 1 base and J by 5 bases, with 5 bases between them. The CDR3 sequence: CASSLGSNEKLFF. In nucleotides, the CDR3 is TGTGCCAGCAGCTTAGGTTCAAATGAAAAACTGTTTTTT.

The chain employs TRBV5-1 and TRBJ2-5; 8 bases fit TRBD2. The germline CDR1 and CDR2 sequences are SGHRS and YFSETQ. The CDR3 totals 16 residues. Unmatched junction bases numbered 4, after V lost 0 bases and J lost 0 bases. The CDR3 is CASSLAPGGNQETQYF. CDR3 DNA: TGCGCCAGCAGCTTGGCCCCGGGGGGGAACCAAGAGACCCAGTACTTC.

For the CDR3, the DNA is TGTGCCAGCAGTTTTGTAGGAGCAAGCAATCAGCCCCAGCATTTT. Translating it yields CASSFVGASNQPQHF. J is TRBJ1-5 and V is TRBV28; D unresolved. Trimming left V 3 bases short and J 1 base short, with 10 bases between. CDR1 is MDHEN and CDR2 is SYDVKM in the germline V gene. This CDR3 comprises 15 residues.

V gene TRBV15 combines with J gene TRBJ2-7; 10 bases fit TRBD1. CDR3 size: 14 residues. Trimming cost V 9 bases and J 2 bases; bases outside gene matches: 7. Germline V gives CDR1 LNHNV, CDR2 YYDKDF (reference sequence). The DNA for the CDR3 is TGTGCCACTAACCGGGACAGGGGCCCCTACGAGCAGTACTTC. Residues: CATNRDRGPYEQYF.

This clone occurred once. The rearrangement joins TRBV2 to TRBJ2-3, with D maybe TRBD2 (6 bases). This CDR3 contains 16 residues. V lost 11 bases, J lost 2 bases, and 23 bases lay in between. Germline V gene sequence: CDR1 SNHLY, CDR2 FYNNEI. The CDR3 DNA follows: TGTGCCCATGGAGGGTCGGGGATCACATTCACAGATACGCAGTATTTT. This translates into CAHGGSGITFTDTQYF.

V is TRBV13 and J is TRBJ1-2, with D maybe TRBD1 (5 bases). Trimming removed 5 bases at V and 4 bases at J, with 14 bases between. The CDR3 has 14 amino acids. The germline V gene encodes CDR1 PRHDT and CDR2 FYEKMQ (reference sequence). The CDR3 region has the DNA TGTGCCAGCAGCCCTAAACAGGCGTCCTATGGCTACACCTTC. Its protein product is CASSPKQASYGYTF.

V gene TRBV4-1 combines with J gene TRBJ2-2, with a weak D call TRBD1 (5 bases). The CDR3 extends over 17 amino acids. The germline gives CDR1 MGHRA, CDR2 YSYEKL. The germline V and J ends were trimmed by 3 bases and 0 bases, with 14 bases remaining between them. CDR3 nucleotides: TGCGCCAGCAGCCATCTCCCCCAGGGAACGAACACCGGGGAGCTGTTTTTT. It encodes CASSHLPQGTNTGELFF.

The CDR3 DNA reads as TGTGCCAGCCTCAGCCCGGACAGCTACAATGAGCAGTTCTTC. Its translation: CASLSPDSYNEQFF. This chain connects TRBV6-5 to TRBJ2-1; possible D gene TRBD1, 6 bases. Germline V CDR1 and CDR2: MNHEY, SVGAGI. V was shortened by 8 bases and J by 3 bases, with 14 bases between the two germline ends. This CDR3 has 14 residues.

A few counts support this clone. The chain recombines TRBV10-1 with TRBJ2-3; 8 positions match TRBD1. The CDR3 consists of 16 residues. Germline V gene data show CDR1 as WNHNN and CDR2 as SYGVQD (reference sequence). V trimming: 2 bases; J trimming: 0 bases; junction bases outside the gene matches: 4. The CDR3 DNA sequence: TGCGCCAGCAGTGAGGACAGGGGAGGTAGCACAGATACGCAGTATTTT. Its translation is CASSEDRGGSTDTQYF.

The chain employs TRBV18 and TRBJ1-1; D is undetermined. Germline V lookup: CDR1 KGHSH, CDR2 LQKENI. The CDR3 is 14 amino acids. Trimming took 4 bases from V and 4 from J, leaving 13 bases between them. The CDR3 loop is CASSQAQSSTEAFF. DNA for the CDR3: TGTGCCAGCTCACAGGCACAGTCGAGCACTGAAGCTTTCTTT.

This clone was picked up one time. The CDR3 region is CASSPPGTPYGYTF. As DNA, the CDR3 is TGTGCCAGCTCACCCCCGGGAACCCCCTATGGCTACACCTTC. The chain carries TRBV18 and TRBJ1-2; no clear D gene. The CDR3 runs 14 residues. Looked up from germline, CDR1 is KGHSH and CDR2 is LQKENI. With 3 bases removed from V and 4 bases from J, the gap between germline ends came to 12 bases.

This chain links TRBV5-6 with TRBJ1-5; possibly TRBD1 for D (6 bases). CDR3 length: 15 residues. Trimming removed 3 bases from V and 5 bases from J, with 15 bases in between. Germline CDR1 reads SGHDT; CDR2 reads YYEEEE. The CDR3 loop reads CASSSGRQADQPQHF. CDR3 in DNA: TGTGCCAGCAGCTCGGGTAGACAGGCGGATCAGCCCCAGCATTTT.

The gene calls are TRBV7-9 and TRBJ2-1, with 11 nucleotides matching TRBD2. Trimming at V came to 3 bases and at J to 10 bases, leaving 5 bases not matched to a gene. The germline V gene encodes CDR1 SEHNR and CDR2 FQNEAQ (reference sequence). The CDR3 covers 14 residues. CDR3 nucleotide sequence: TGTGCCAGCAGCTTCTCCCTAGCGGGAGGAGAGCAGTTCTTC. Protein: CASSFSLAGGEQFF.

This chain links TRBV2 with TRBJ2-1; D gene uncertain. V shed 6 bases and J shed 2 bases, with 14 bases lying between them. The CDR3 is 15 residues long. CDR1 is SNHLY and CDR2 is FYNNEI in the germline V gene. The CDR3 coding sequence is TGTGCCAGCAGGGCGACATACTTTCCCTACAATGAGCAGTTCTTC. It translates to CASRATYFPYNEQFF.

The chain employs TRBV7-2 and TRBJ1-2; D not resolved. Trimming stripped 2 bases from V and 0 bases from J, with 4 bases between. The CDR3 totals 13 residues. Germline V lookup: CDR1 SGHTA, CDR2 FQGNSA. CDR3 region: CASSLSANYGYTF. CDR3 bases: TGTGCCAGCAGCTTATCAGCTAACTATGGCTACACCTTC.

The chain recombines TRBV29-1 with TRBJ2-1, with a tentative D call TRBD2 (7 bases). The V gene lost 6 bases and the J gene lost 6 bases, with 21 bases spanning the gap. Per the germline V gene, CDR1 is SQVTM and CDR2 is ANQGSEA. The CDR3 length is 15 residues. CDR3 in amino acids: CSVREGGLIVNEQFF. The CDR3 DNA sequence: TGCAGCGTCAGGGAGGGGGGGCTCATCGTCAATGAGCAGTTCTTC.

The rearrangement joins TRBV10-2 to TRBJ2-7; D call uncertain. Trimming took 7 bases from V and 4 from J, leaving 17 bases between them. The germline V gene encodes CDR1 WSHSY and CDR2 SAAADI. The CDR3 is 14 residues long. CDR3 residues: CASTKQDPKYEQYF. The CDR3 DNA is TGCGCCAGCACCAAGCAGGATCCGAAATACGAGCAGTACTTC.

V is TRBV25-1 and J is TRBJ1-3, with TRBD1 as a possible D gene (5 bases). From germline, CDR1 is MGHDK and CDR2 SYGVNS. V lost 4 bases to trimming and J lost 4 bases, with 14 bases between them. The CDR3 runs 15 residues. DNA for the CDR3: TGTGCCAGCAGTGTTCTTTGGGCAGGGGGAAACACCATATATTTT. Encoded protein: CASSVLWAGGNTIYF.

The chain carries TRBV6-6 and TRBJ2-7; D perhaps matches TRBD2 (5 bases). Trimming removed 7 bases from V and 3 bases from J, with 13 bases in between. The germline V gene encodes CDR1 MNHNY and CDR2 SVGAGI (reference sequence). The CDR3 spans 13 residues. DNA of the CDR3: TGTGCCAGCACGACGGGCGGGCGCTACGAGCAGTACTTC. Its protein is CASTTGGRYEQYF.

The CDR3: CASSLPDSLSQETQYF. The CDR3 DNA is TGTGCCAGCAGCTTACCCGACAGTCTCAGCCAAGAGACCCAGTACTTC. The chain couples TRBV7-9 to TRBJ2-5, with TRBD1 as a possible D gene (5 bases). V gave up 2 bases and J gave up 1 base, with 14 bases separating them. The V gene's germline CDR1 is SEHNR and CDR2 FQNEAQ (reference sequence). The CDR3 is 16 residues long.

The chain employs TRBV4-1 and TRBJ2-7; 8 bases fit TRBD1. After removal of 3 bases from V and 4 bases from J, the junction contained 14 bases not matched to a gene. Germline V gene sequence: CDR1 MGHRA, CDR2 YSYEKL. CDR3 size: 17 residues. The CDR3 nucleotides are TGCGCCAGCAGCCAGCCCAACGGCCGACAGGGGCTGTACGAGCAGTACTTC. As protein: CASSQPNGRQGLYEQYF.

The table lists this clone with a few counts. J is TRBJ1-3 and V is TRBV10-3, with D hard to call. This CDR3 region has 15 residues. The germline V gene has CDR1 ENHRY and CDR2 SYGVKD. Trimming removed 8 bases from V and 2 bases from J, with 16 bases in between. The CDR3 loop is CAIQRGRGTGNTIYF. The CDR3 DNA is TGTGCCATCCAACGAGGGCGCGGTACTGGAAACACCATATATTTT.

The chain carries TRBV5-6 and TRBJ2-1; weak D call: TRBD1 (5 bases). Looked up from germline, CDR1 is SGHDT and CDR2 is YYEEEE. The ends were cut back, 3 bases at V and 2 bases at J, with 12 bases in the middle. This CDR3 contains 15 residues. CDR3 in DNA: TGTGCCAGCAGCTCCTCGACAGATGCCTACAATGAGCAGTTCTTC. It translates to CASSSSTDAYNEQFF.

The rearrangement joins TRBV4-3 to TRBJ2-7; possibly TRBD2 for D (6 bases). The germline CDR1 and CDR2 sequences are LGHNA and YSLEER. The length of the CDR3 is 15 residues. The V end was cut by 0 bases, the J end by 5 bases, with 14 bases between. CDR3 protein: CASSQEGDLTHEQYF. In nucleotides, the CDR3 is TGCGCCAGCAGCCAAGAAGGGGACTTGACTCACGAGCAGTACTTC.